This T cell receptor (beta chain) appears in the sequencing data of a study of blood T cell repertoires in COVID-19. Losses at the gene ends were 4 bases for V and 0 bases for J; bases not matched to a gene: 12. This CDR3 spans 19 amino acids. Germline V gene data show CDR1 as SGHVT and CDR2 as SQSDAQ. As handled by the study authors: Cell counts per sample came from amplifying reference gene primers. Profiled with immunoSEQ multiplex PCR; TCRdb holds only in-frame clones, not every one. V and J calls and clone size are as listed in that table; D and trimming were resolved from the DNA. Among tens of thousands of clones listed, 80% to 90% were seen once.

This clonotype originated in an elderly man with active or convalescent COVID-19. The sequencing sample was made of peripheral blood. The chain recombines TRBV7-4 with TRBJ2-3; 11 positions match TRBD2. This chain's CDR3 is CASSSLAGGPTFSTDTQYF. CDR3 bases: TGTGCCAGCAGCTCCCTAGCGGGGGGCCCTACCTTTAGCACAGATACGCAGTATTTT.